This T cell receptor beta chain derives from a study of CD8+ T cells in alopecia areata. On this clone: Its antigen is still unknown.

cDNA prepared by RNA extraction and subsequent reverse transcription served as the template for sequencing. Here immunoSEQ multiplex PCR was the method, and the copy in TCRdb shows in-frame clones only, minus some. The table shows some 100,000 clones, with 50% to 75% occurring only once. From germline, CDR1 is SGHNT and CDR2 YYREEE (reference sequence). The germline V and J ends were trimmed by 0 bases and 5 bases, with 12 bases remaining between them. This CDR3 is built from 15 residues. Overall study results and limits: Lesional scalp, notably in alopecia totalis/universalis, had clonality above that of normal scalp. Besides other cells, scalp samples also yield sequences of resident alphabeta T cells from normal skin. It was observed that many expanded lesional clones persisted in scalp and blood during tofacitinib.

The treatment is: oral pan-JAK inhibitor, 5-10 mg twice daily. The source material was CD8+ T cells sorted from blood, sampled at week 4, from a patient treated with tofacitinib. This sequence originates from a human donor with alopecia areata. The chain recombines TRBV5-4 with TRBJ2-1; a possible D gene is TRBD1 (6 bases). The CDR3 loop reads CASSLAARGDNEQFF. DNA for the CDR3: TGTGCCAGCAGCTTGGCCGCCAGGGGAGACAATGAGCAGTTCTTC. Full variable domain (remainder filled in from reference TRBV5-4 and TRBJ2-1): ETGVTQSPTHLIKTRGQQVTLRCSSQSGHNTVSWYQQALGQGPQFIFQYYREEENGRGNFPPRFSGLQFPNYSSELNVNALELDDSALYLCASSLAARGDNEQFFGPGTRLTVL.